Reported below is one T cell receptor beta chain. The V gene's germline CDR1 is SEHNR and CDR2 FQNEAQ (reference sequence). J gave up 9 bases and V 4 bases, and 6 bases lay outside the gene matches. This CDR3 spans 13 amino acids. This record comes from a study of blood T cell repertoires in COVID-19. As for the study in general: Donors in the United States, Italy and Spain gave samples during acute or convalescent COVID-19.

Generated by immunoSEQ multiplex PCR, the TCRdb table keeps only in-frame clones and is missing some. Of approximately 440,000 clones listed, 87% are singletons. Sequencing was performed on PBMCs or T cells enriched from blood (not recorded which). The clonotype originates from a woman under 30 who had recovered from COVID-19. This sequence joins TRBV7-9 and TRBJ2-7; 10 nucleotides align to TRBD1. CDR3: CASSSGTGVGQYF. Here the CDR3 DNA reads TGTGCCAGCAGCTCCGGGACAGGGGTTGGGCAGTACTTC. Looking up the rest from reference TRBV7-9 and TRBJ2-7 gives the full variable domain: DTGVSQNPRHKITKRGQNVTFRCDPISEHNRLYWYRQTLGQGPEFLTYFQNEAQLEKSRLLSDRFSAERPKGSFSTLEIQRTEQGDSAMYLCASSSGTGVGQYFGPGTRLTVT.